The 30 T cell receptor beta chains listed next were all sequenced from one sample in a study of identical twins. From the 5' RACE reads, TCRdb called clonotypes with MiXCR, one entry per CDR3 protein. Among 650,000 to 800,000 distinct CDR3 sequences listed, 8% to 9% were seen once. The same data also went into a second study, on yellow fever vaccine responses in identical twins.

Material for sequencing was PBMCs. Source of these receptors: a woman under 30 in good health.

The V gene is TRBV10-1, the J gene TRBJ2-5, with no clear D. The V and J ends lost 4 bases and 7 bases respectively, with 13 bases between them. Germline CDR1 is WNHNN and CDR2 is SYGVQD (reference sequence). The CDR3 totals 13 residues. CDR3 coding DNA: TGCGCCAGCAGTGCTGCTATTTCCGGGACCCAGTACTTC. Amino acid sequence: CASSAAISGTQYF.

J is TRBJ1-1 and V is TRBV4-1; no clear D. The length of the CDR3 is 16 residues. Germline CDR1 MGHRA, CDR2 YSYEKL. Trimming pared 1 base from V and 7 bases from J, leaving 19 bases between. The CDR3 DNA sequence: TGCGCCAGCAGCCAAGTTCGGATAAGCCCAGATTATGAAGCTTTCTTT. It encodes CASSQVRISPDYEAFF.

This clonotype has just a few counts. The chain has TRBV6-1 and TRBJ2-7; D gene unclear. The germline CDR1 and CDR2 sequences are MNHNS and SASEGT. V lost 7 bases and J 7 bases, leaving 14 bases between the germline ends. The CDR3 length is 12 residues. Here the CDR3 DNA reads TGTGCCAGCATCCTAAGTGTGAGAGAGCAGTACTTC. This translates into CASILSVREQYF.

This clonotype turned up a few times. In DNA form, the CDR3 reads TGTGCCTGGAGTGTCCGGACATTAGCCAAAAACATTCAGTACTTC. Translated, it gives CAWSVRTLAKNIQYF. This chain connects TRBV30 to TRBJ2-4; a weak D match, TRBD1 (5 bases). V was trimmed by 0 bases and J by 0 bases, leaving 9 bases between them. Germline CDR1 and CDR2: GTSNPN and SVGIG (reference sequence). The CDR3 contains 15 residues.

The chain uses TRBV11-2 and TRBJ2-1; 13 bases fit TRBD2. Germline V gene data show CDR1 as SGHAT and CDR2 as FQNNGV. With V trimmed by 4 bases and J by 4 bases, 4 bases remained unmatched. CDR3 length: 16 residues. The chain's CDR3 is CASSWTSGSLYNEQFF. The CDR3 DNA reads TGTGCCAGCAGCTGGACTAGCGGGAGTTTGTACAATGAGCAGTTCTTC.

V and J are TRBV29-1 and TRBJ2-1; the D gene is possibly TRBD1 (6 bases). Germline values: CDR1 SQVTM, CDR2 ANQGSEA. V was cut by 4 bases and J by 2 bases, with 18 bases left in between. This CDR3 is 16 amino acids long. CDR3 amino acids: CSVGGRDKGTYNEQFF. CDR3 nucleotide sequence: TGCAGCGTTGGGGGCCGGGACAAGGGGACCTACAATGAGCAGTTCTTC.

This clonotype was observed a few times. The chain links TRBV20-1 to TRBJ2-4; D is unclear. V was cut by 3 bases and J by 0 bases, with 9 bases left in between. Germline V gene sequence: CDR1 DFQATT, CDR2 SNEGSKA (reference sequence). The CDR3 is 14 residues long. The CDR3 bases are TGCAGTGCTAGTACTACCTTAGCCAAAAACATTCAGTACTTC. It encodes CSASTTLAKNIQYF.

The CDR3 here is CSVVRTGDYGYTF. CDR3 nucleotides: TGCAGCGTTGTGAGGACAGGGGACTATGGCTACACCTTC. The rearrangement uses TRBV29-1 and TRBJ1-2; 9 nucleotides align to TRBD1. V shed 4 bases, J shed 3 bases, and the junction held 3 bases outside the gene matches. Germline-derived CDR1 and CDR2 are SQVTM and ANQGSEA. There are 13 residues in the CDR3. The complete variable domain, with remaining parts taken from reference TRBV29-1 and TRBJ1-2, reads SAVISQKPSRDICQRGTSLTIQCQVDSQVTMMFWYRQQPGQSLTLIATANQGSEATYESGFVIDKFPISRPNLTFSTLTVSNMSPEDSSIYLCSVVRTGDYGYTFGSGTRLTVV.

The table lists this clonotype with a few counts. The rearrangement joins TRBV9 to TRBJ2-1, with a tentative D call TRBD1 (5 bases). V lost 4 bases, J lost 10 bases, and 21 bases lay in between. CDR1 is SGDLS and CDR2 is YYNGEE in the germline V gene. CDR3 length: 15 residues. This CDR3 reads CASSPAGQGSREQFF. The CDR3 region has the DNA TGTGCCAGCAGCCCAGCCGGGCAGGGCTCGCGGGAGCAGTTCTTC.

In the case of this clonotype: A junction end diverges from the germline sequence, so it may reflect a read error. This rearrangement joins TRBV7-7 to TRBJ2-1, with D tentatively TRBD1 (5 bases). Germline values: CDR1 SSHAT, CDR2 FNYEAQ (reference sequence). The CDR3 is made up of 15 amino acids. CDR3 protein: CASSLGARGVDEQFF. The CDR3 DNA sequence: TGTGCTAGCAGCTTAGGGGCTCGTGGGGTCGATGAGCAGTTCTTC. Drawing the rest from reference TRBV7-7 and TRBJ2-1, the complete variable domain is GAGVSQSPRYKVTKRGQDVTLRCDPISSHATLYWYQQALGQGPEFLTYFNYEAQPDKSGLPSDRFSAERPEGSISTLTIQRTEQRDSAMYRCASSLGARGVDEQFFGPGTRLTVL.

This clonotype was recorded a few times. This sequence joins TRBV12-3 or TRBV12-4 and TRBJ2-2, with D perhaps matching TRBD1 or TRBD2 (6 bases each). Trimming removed 6 bases at V and 3 bases at J, with 17 bases between. The CDR3 has 16 residues. The CDR3 bases are TGTGCCAGCAGGACCCGGTCAGGGGAGGACACCGGGGAGCTGTTTTTT. Residues: CASRTRSGEDTGELFF.

The chain couples TRBV28 to TRBJ2-7; 7 nucleotides match TRBD1. The CDR3 has 15 residues. The ends lost 5 bases at V and 4 bases at J; junction bases unmatched: 11. Per the germline V gene, CDR1 is MDHEN and CDR2 is SYDVKM. In DNA, the CDR3 is TGTGCCAGCAGTGCGTTGACAGGGAAGGGGTACGAGCAGTACTTC. This encodes CASSALTGKGYEQYF.

The V gene is TRBV5-1, the J gene TRBJ2-3; 8 bases match TRBD2. CDR1 is SGHRS, CDR2 YFSETQ, per germline. V lost 1 base and J lost 0; bases outside the gene matches: 10. The CDR3 spans 18 residues. The CDR3, as DNA: TGCGCCAGCAGCTTGAGCCTAGCGGGCGATCCTAGCACAGATACGCAGTATTTT. This encodes CASSLSLAGDPSTDTQYF.

The V call is TRBV20-1, the J call TRBJ1-4, with D unresolved. Germline CDR1 DFQATT, CDR2 SNEGSKA (reference sequence). The CDR3 sequence is 9 residues long. CDR3: CSPSDGRFF. Written as DNA, the CDR3 is TGCAGCCCGAGTGACGGGCGGTTTTTT.

This clonotype was recorded a few times. The chain links TRBV18 to TRBJ2-1; no definite D call. This CDR3 contains 14 residues. Trimming shortened V by 8 bases and J by 7 bases, and 18 bases separated the two germline ends. Per germline, CDR1 KGHSH and CDR2 LQKENI. The DNA for the CDR3 is TGTGCCAGCCAGAGTGCCGTAGGGTGGAATGAGCAGTTCTTC. Its protein is CASQSAVGWNEQFF. The entire variable domain, with the rest obtained from reference TRBV18 and TRBJ2-1, is as follows: NAGVMQNPRHLVRRRGQEARLRCSPMKGHSHVYWYRQLPEEGLKFMVYLQKENIIDESGMPKERFSAEFPKEGPSILRIQQVVRGDSAAYFCASQSAVGWNEQFFGPGTRLTVL.

This clonotype was picked up a small number of times. The CDR3 protein is CASTNYRDRGTDTQYF. In nucleotides, the CDR3 is TGTGCCAGCACCAACTACCGGGACAGGGGTACAGATACGCAGTATTTT. The J gene is TRBJ2-3, the V gene TRBV12-3 or TRBV12-4, with 10 bases identical to TRBD1. The CDR3 is made up of 16 amino acids. The J segment lost 3 bases and the V segment lost 7 bases, leaving 10 bases of the junction unmatched.

This clonotype was seen only a few times. J is TRBJ1-4 and V is TRBV6-2 or TRBV6-3, with D maybe TRBD1 (5 bases). V dropped 7 bases and J dropped 7 bases, with 7 bases sitting between them. CDR3 size: 11 residues. Germline V CDR1 and CDR2: MNHEY, SVGEGT. The CDR3 region has the DNA TGTGCCAGCACCGACAGTGAAAAACTGTTTTTT. As protein: CASTDSEKLFF.

This clonotype was seen many times. V is TRBV20-1 and J is TRBJ2-4; 9 bases fit TRBD1. The CDR3 is 13 amino acids. The junction had 3 bases not matched to a gene; V was cut back by 3 bases and J by 6 bases. In germline, CDR1 is DFQATT, CDR2 SNEGSKA (reference sequence). CDR3 nucleotide sequence: TGCAGTGCTAGCGGGACAGGGCCAAACATTCAGTACTTC. Translated, it gives CSASGTGPNIQYF.

This clonotype was observed a few times. This chain uses TRBV10-1 with TRBJ2-1; 7 positions agree with TRBD2. CDR1 WNHNN and CDR2 SYGVQD come from the germline V gene (reference sequence). V was clipped by 3 bases and J by 1 base; unmatched bases: 3. The CDR3 runs to 15 residues. The CDR3 loop reads CASSDRLASYNEQFF. CDR3 DNA sequence: TGCGCCAGCAGTGATAGACTAGCATCCTACAATGAGCAGTTCTTC.

In this sample, this clonotype turned up a few times. The chain is built from TRBV20-1 and TRBJ2-7; no definite D call. This CDR3 spans 15 amino acids. Trimming removed 0 bases at V and 2 bases at J, with 14 bases between. Per germline, CDR1 DFQATT and CDR2 SNEGSKA (reference sequence). The CDR3: CSARDPNLVTYEQYF. The CDR3, as DNA: TGCAGTGCTAGAGATCCGAACCTAGTAACCTACGAGCAGTACTTC.

The chain recombines TRBV20-1 with TRBJ1-2, with a weak D call TRBD1 (6 bases). The CDR3 has 13 amino acids. Germline CDR1 reads DFQATT; CDR2 reads SNEGSKA (reference sequence). Trimming cost V 3 bases and J 1 base, with 9 bases left between them. CDR3 protein: CSASSGDNYGYTF. The CDR3, as DNA: TGCAGTGCTAGCTCAGGGGATAACTATGGCTACACCTTC.

The rearrangement joins TRBV6-5 to TRBJ2-7; 7 bases match TRBD2. CDR3 length equals 14 residues. Germline V gene sequence: CDR1 MNHEY, CDR2 SVGAGI. The V segment lost 0 bases and the J segment 7 bases; nucleotides outside the gene matches: 6. CDR3 region: CASSYSLGTMEQYF. The CDR3 DNA reads as TGTGCCAGCAGTTACTCCCTGGGGACTATGGAGCAGTACTTC.

The chain recombines TRBV29-1 with TRBJ1-4; no clear D gene. There are 15 residues in the CDR3. V was clipped by 2 bases and J by 8 bases, with 18 bases between them. In germline, CDR1 is SQVTM, CDR2 ANQGSEA. The CDR3 protein is CSVELATSFEEKLFF. The CDR3 DNA reads as TGCAGCGTTGAATTAGCCACCTCTTTTGAAGAAAAACTGTTTTTT.

The chain links TRBV20-1 to TRBJ2-3; D remains ambiguous. Trimming took off 1 base at V and 0 bases at J, with 11 bases between the two ends. The CDR3 runs 15 residues. The V gene's germline CDR1 is DFQATT and CDR2 SNEGSKA (reference sequence). The CDR3 spells CSARGPITSTDTQYF. CDR3 coding DNA: TGCAGTGCTAGAGGCCCGATCACTAGCACAGATACGCAGTATTTT.

This clonotype was seen many times. The rearrangement links TRBV12-3 or TRBV12-4 to TRBJ2-1; 13 nucleotides align to TRBD2. CDR3 length: 16 residues. Germline trimming cut 4 bases from V and 5 bases from J; bases unmatched to any gene: 5. The CDR3 loop reads CASSSPGTSGNNEQFF. CDR3 in DNA: TGTGCCAGCAGTTCCCCCGGGACTAGCGGGAACAATGAGCAGTTCTTC.

This chain connects TRBV20-1 to TRBJ1-2; the match to TRBD1 covers 8 bases. CDR1 is DFQATT and CDR2 is SNEGSKA in the germline V gene (reference sequence). The junction had 3 bases not matched to a gene; V was cut back by 3 bases and J by 3 bases. This CDR3 spans 13 amino acids. The CDR3 here is CSASQQGDYGYTF. The CDR3 DNA is TGCAGTGCTAGCCAACAGGGGGACTATGGCTACACCTTC.

This clonotype was counted ten times or more. This chain links TRBV28 with TRBJ2-7; tentatively, D is TRBD2 (5 bases). V was shortened by 6 bases and J by 4 bases, with 19 bases between the two germline ends. Germline V CDR1 and CDR2: MDHEN, SYDVKM. This CDR3 is 15 amino acids long. This CDR3 is CASSIQARGLYEQYF. The CDR3 region has the DNA TGTGCCAGCAGCATACAAGCACGAGGGCTATACGAGCAGTACTTC. The variable domain in full, with the rest retrieved from reference TRBV28 and TRBJ2-7, is DVKVTQSSRYLVKRTGEKVFLECVQDMDHENMFWYRQDPGLGLRLIYFSYDVKMKEKGDIPEGYSVSREKKERFSLILESASTNQTSMYLCASSIQARGLYEQYFGPGTRLTVT.

This clonotype has a handful of counts. The chain has TRBV7-6 and TRBJ1-1; D gene unclear. CDR3 length: 14 amino acids. Germline V gene data show CDR1 as SGHVS and CDR2 as FNYEAQ. V lost 5 bases, J lost 1 base, and 11 bases lay in between. CDR3 loop: CASSPNWGNTEAFF. Here the CDR3 DNA reads TGTGCCAGCAGCCCGAATTGGGGGAACACTGAAGCTTTCTTT. The entire variable domain, with the rest obtained from reference TRBV7-6 and TRBJ1-1, is as follows: GAGVSQSPRYKVTKRGQDVALRCDPISGHVSLYWYRQALGQGPEFLTYFNYEAQQDKSGLPNDRFSAERPEGSISTLTIQRTEQRDSAMYRCASSPNWGNTEAFFGQGTRLTVV.

This clonotype was counted only a few times. The chain links TRBV27 to TRBJ2-1, with D uncertain. The CDR3 contains 15 residues. Germline loops: CDR1 MNHEY, CDR2 SMNVEV (reference sequence). With 3 bases removed from V and 7 bases from J, the gap between germline ends came to 16 bases. The CDR3 here is CASSLGPEAVNEQFF. In nucleotides, the CDR3 is TGTGCCAGCAGTTTGGGCCCAGAGGCGGTGAATGAGCAGTTCTTC.

This clonotype has just one count. This chain connects TRBV29-1 to TRBJ2-5; maybe TRBD2 (6 bases). This CDR3 is built from 14 residues. The V end was cut by 4 bases, the J end by 0 bases, with 12 bases between. Germline-derived CDR1 and CDR2 are SQVTM and ANQGSEA. Here the CDR3 reads CSVVQLAHQETQYF. In DNA, the CDR3 is TGCAGCGTTGTACAGCTAGCGCACCAAGAGACCCAGTACTTC.